The T cell receptor beta chain under discussion was sequenced for a study of OX40 agonist ivuxolimab in advanced cancers. In the study overall: Ivuxolimab, which targeted the costimulatory receptor OX40 (CD134), was an agonistic, fully human IgG2 monoclonal antibody. Intravenous ivuxolimab was administered to patients every 2 weeks at six dose levels: 0.01, 0.1, 0.3, 1.5, 3 and 10 mg/kg. Of the approximately 50 dose-escalation patients, hepatocellular carcinoma was present in roughly 19, melanoma in approximately 15, renal cell carcinoma in 9 and head and neck cancer in 9. The dose-escalation cohort was about 83% male with a mean age of approximately 60 years, ranging from roughly 23 to 90. Patients were allowed to have had prior anti-PD-1, anti-PD-L1 or anti-CTLA-4 therapy, and more than 35% of the dose-escalation patients had been treated with checkpoint inhibitors. Partial responses were achieved by three dose-escalation patients, of whom one had hepatocellular carcinoma and two had cutaneous melanoma. Peripheral TCRbeta sequencing aimed to test whether ivuxolimab altered TCR sequence diversity and caused clonal T-cell expansion. The paper reports the monotherapy dose-escalation portion (N of about 47 patients) of the phase I ivuxolimab trial.

To sequence the TCRbeta CDR3 region, genomic DNA was isolated from the sorted cells. TCRbeta CDR3 regions were sequenced using the immunoSEQ Assay. Held by TCRdb, this immuneACCESS table contains in-frame sequences only and omits some clones. Under half of the omission traces to an unresolved V gene where checked; the cause of the rest is unknown. The sample table lists about 24,000 clones, roughly 84% of them with a count of one. Clones ranked in the top ten supply 15% to 20% of the sample. Patients with a history of autoimmune disease or receiving systemic immunosuppression were excluded from the trial. Peripheral blood for TCR sequencing was drawn from every dose cohort at baseline, at cycle 4 day 1 and at cycle 7 day 1. The samples were drawn from a first-in-human, open-label, multicenter phase I dose-escalation trial of ivuxolimab. Adults with locally advanced or metastatic melanoma, renal cell, hepatocellular, or head and neck squamous cell carcinoma were enrolled in the trial. Before TCR sequencing, CD4+ and CD8+ T cells were separately sorted from peripheral blood.

Overall study outcomes, separate from this receptor: Low levels of normalized T-cell clonal expansion were also seen in some nonresponding patients. In partial responders in the 0.1-3.0 mg/kg groups, normalized peripheral clonal expansion was found to be among the lowest, especially among CD8+ T cells. Clonal expansion of both CD4+ and CD8+ blood T cells was observed from baseline to week 6 at doses 0.1 to 3.0 mg/kg. The antigen specificity of the peripheral T cells that underwent clonal expansion was not determined. After ivuxolimab, expanded clones were on average more numerous among CD8+ T cells than among CD4+ T cells.

The germline V end is reduced by 3 bases and the J end by 1 base; junction bases left unmatched: 3. CDR1 and CDR2 (SGHRS, YFSETQ) derive from the germline V gene. The CDR3 contains 15 residues, cysteine and phenylalanine counted. Only CDR3 DNA is held: 45 bases, read in frame from base 1. A word on this clone: Which antigen it targets is not known. Base qualities are not provided; no much larger clone lies one nucleotide away.

The chain was built from TRBV5-1 and TRBJ2-3; 9 bases in the middle match TRBD1. The TCR comes from an adult with an advanced solid tumor such as melanoma, head and neck, liver or kidney cancer. The specimen was CD4+ or CD8+ T cells sorted from blood, collected in a trial of the OX40 agonist ivuxolimab. Here is the DNA: TGCGCCAGCAGCTGGACAGGGGTCGGCACAGATACGCAGTATTTT. Its translation is CASSWTGVGTDTQYF. Joined to the reference TRBV5-1 and TRBJ2-3 proteins, this CDR3 gives the full variable domain: KAGVTQTPRYLIKTRGQQVTLSCSPISGHRSVSWYQQTPGQGLQFLFEYFSETQRNKGNFPGRFSGRQFSNSRSEMNVSTLELGDSALYLCASSWTGVGTDTQYFGPGTRLTVL.